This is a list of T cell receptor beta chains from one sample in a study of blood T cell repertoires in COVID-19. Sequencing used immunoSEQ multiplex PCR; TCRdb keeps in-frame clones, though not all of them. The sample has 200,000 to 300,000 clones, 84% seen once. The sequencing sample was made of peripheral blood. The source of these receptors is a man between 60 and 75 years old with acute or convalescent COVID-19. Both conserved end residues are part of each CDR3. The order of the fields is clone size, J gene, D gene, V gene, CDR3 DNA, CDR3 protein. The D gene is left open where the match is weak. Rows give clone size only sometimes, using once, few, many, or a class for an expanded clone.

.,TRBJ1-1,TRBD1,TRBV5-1,TGCGCCAGCAGCTTGGGTAGTCGGGACAGGGGGCATCGTCCTGAAGCTTTCTTT,CASSLGSRDRGHRPEAFF
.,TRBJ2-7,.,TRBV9,TGTGCCAGCAGCCAGCGGCCAACCTACGAGCAGTACTTC,CASSQRPTYEQYF
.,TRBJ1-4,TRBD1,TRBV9,TGTGCCAGCAGCCGGCAGGGGGCGCCGGGTGAAAAACTGTTTTTT,CASSRQGAPGEKLFF
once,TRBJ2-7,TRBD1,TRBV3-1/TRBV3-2,TGTGCCAGCAGCCAAGAAGAACAGGGGAGCCCCTACGAGCAGTACTTC,CASSQEEQGSPYEQYF
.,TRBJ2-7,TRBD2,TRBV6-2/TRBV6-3,TGTGCCAGCAGTTATGCGGGGGGCTACTACGAGCAGTACTTC,CASSYAGGYYEQYF
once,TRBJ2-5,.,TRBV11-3,TGTGCCAGCAGTACCCGGGACTCAGAGACCCAGTACTTC,CASSTRDSETQYF
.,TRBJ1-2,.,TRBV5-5,TGTGCCAGCAGCTTGGGTGCCACAGGGACCTATGGCTACACCTTC,CASSLGATGTYGYTF
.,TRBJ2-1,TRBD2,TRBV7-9,TGTGCCAGCAGCCCTCAAGCGGGGACTTACAATGAGCAGTTCTTC,CASSPQAGTYNEQFF
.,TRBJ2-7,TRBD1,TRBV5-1,TGCGCCAGCAGCCTGGACAGGGGGAGAGAGCAGTACTTC,CASSLDRGREQYF
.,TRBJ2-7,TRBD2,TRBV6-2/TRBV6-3,TGTGCCAGCAGTTACTCCCGGGAGGGCGGGGAGCAGTACTTC,CASSYSREGGEQYF
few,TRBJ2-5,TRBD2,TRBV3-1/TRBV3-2,TGTGCCAGCAGCCAAGAAGCCCTAGCGGGAGGGGAGAGAGAGACCCAGTACTTC,CASSQEALAGGERETQYF
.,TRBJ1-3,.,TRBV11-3,TGTGCCAGCAGCTTAGATGGACAGACGGCTGGAAACACCATATATTTT,CASSLDGQTAGNTIYF
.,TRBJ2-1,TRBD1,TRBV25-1,TGTGCCAGCAGGGGGGACAGGGGTGACGTCGGGTACAATGAGCAGTTCTTC,CASRGDRGDVGYNEQFF
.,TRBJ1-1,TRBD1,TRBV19,TGTGCCAGTAGTACTACTTACCGGGACAGGGGAACTGAAGCTTTCTTT,CASSTTYRDRGTEAFF
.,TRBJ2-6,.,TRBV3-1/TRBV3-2,TGTGCCAGCAGCCAAGAAGACACCCTAACAAGAGGGGCCAACGTCCTGACTTTC,CASSQEDTLTRGANVLTF
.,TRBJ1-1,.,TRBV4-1,TGCGCCAGCAGCCAAAGAGGGGCCGGGGGGTGGACTGAAGCTTTCTTT,CASSQRGAGGWTEAFF
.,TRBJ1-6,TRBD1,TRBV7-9,TGTGCCAGCAGCATATCGACAGGGGTAGATTCACCCCTCCACTTT,CASSISTGVDSPLHF
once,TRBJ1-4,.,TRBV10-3,TGTGCCATCACTAGGGAGGTAGGGGAAAAACTGTTTTTT,CAITREVGEKLFF
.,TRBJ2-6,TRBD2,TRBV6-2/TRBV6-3,TGTGCCAGCAGTTACGTCGGGGGGTCTGGGGCCAACGTCCTGACTTTC,CASSYVGGSGANVLTF
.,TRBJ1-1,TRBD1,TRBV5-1,TGCGCCAGCAGCTCGACGGGACAGGGACACTCGAACACTGAAGCTTTCTTT,CASSSTGQGHSNTEAFF
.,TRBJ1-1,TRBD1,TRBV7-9,TGTGCCAGCAGCTTGGGCGGACAGGGAGCTGAAGCTTTCTTT,CASSLGGQGAEAFF
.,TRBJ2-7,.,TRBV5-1,TGCGCCAGCAGGATGGTTTATACGAGCTCCTACGAGCAGTACTTC,CASRMVYTSSYEQYF